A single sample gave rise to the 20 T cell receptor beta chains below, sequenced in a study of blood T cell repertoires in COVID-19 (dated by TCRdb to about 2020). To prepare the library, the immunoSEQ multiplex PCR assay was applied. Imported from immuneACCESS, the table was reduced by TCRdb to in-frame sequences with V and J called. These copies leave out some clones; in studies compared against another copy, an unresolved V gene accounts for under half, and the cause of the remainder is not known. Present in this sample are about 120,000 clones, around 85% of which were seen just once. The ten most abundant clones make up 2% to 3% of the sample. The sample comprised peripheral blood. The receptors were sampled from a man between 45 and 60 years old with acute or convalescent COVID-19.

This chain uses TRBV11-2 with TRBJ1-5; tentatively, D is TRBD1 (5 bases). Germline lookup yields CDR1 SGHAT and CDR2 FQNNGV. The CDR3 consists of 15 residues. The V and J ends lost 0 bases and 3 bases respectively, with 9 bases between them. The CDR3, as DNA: TGTGCCAGCAGCTTAGATCCAGGGCCCAATCAGCCCCAGCATTTT. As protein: CASSLDPGPNQPQHF.

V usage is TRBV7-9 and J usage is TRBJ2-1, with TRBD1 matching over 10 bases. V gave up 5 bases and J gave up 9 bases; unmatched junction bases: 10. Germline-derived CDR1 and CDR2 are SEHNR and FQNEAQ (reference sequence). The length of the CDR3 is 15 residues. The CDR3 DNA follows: TGTGCCAGCAGCGCACGACAGGGGGCGAATAGTGAGCAGTTCTTC. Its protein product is CASSARQGANSEQFF.

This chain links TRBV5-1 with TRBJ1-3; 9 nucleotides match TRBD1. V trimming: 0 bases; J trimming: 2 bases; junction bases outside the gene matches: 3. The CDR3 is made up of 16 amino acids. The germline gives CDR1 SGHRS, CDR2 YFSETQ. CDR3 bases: TGCGCCAGCAGCTTGGCCTGGGACAGGGCTGGAAACACCATATATTTT. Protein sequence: CASSLAWDRAGNTIYF. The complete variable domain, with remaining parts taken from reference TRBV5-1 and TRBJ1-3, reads KAGVTQTPRYLIKTRGQQVTLSCSPISGHRSVSWYQQTPGQGLQFLFEYFSETQRNKGNFPGRFSGRQFSNSRSEMNVSTLELGDSALYLCASSLAWDRAGNTIYFGEGSWLTVV.

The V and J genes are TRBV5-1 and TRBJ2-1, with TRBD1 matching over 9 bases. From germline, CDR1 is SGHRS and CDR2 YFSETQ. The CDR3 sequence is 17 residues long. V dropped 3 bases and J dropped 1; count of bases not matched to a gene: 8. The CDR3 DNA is TGCGCCAGCAGCTCGGGACAGGGATACGATTCCTACAATGAGCAGTTCTTC. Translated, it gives CASSSGQGYDSYNEQFF.

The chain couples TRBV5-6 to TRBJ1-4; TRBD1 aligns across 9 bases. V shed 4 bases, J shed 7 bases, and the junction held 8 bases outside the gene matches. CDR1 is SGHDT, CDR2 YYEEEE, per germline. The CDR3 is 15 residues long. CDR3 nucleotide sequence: TGTGCCAGCAGCAGCGGGACAGGGTGGGCTGAAAAACTGTTTTTT. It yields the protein CASSSGTGWAEKLFF.

CDR3 protein: CASSAEAGGFGELFF. The CDR3 DNA is TGTGCCAGCAGCGCCGAGGCGGGAGGGTTCGGGGAGCTGTTTTTT. This chain joins TRBV9 and TRBJ2-2; TRBD2 matches 9 bases. CDR1 is SGDLS and CDR2 is YYNGEE in the germline V gene. The CDR3 is made up of 15 amino acids. The junction had 7 bases not matched to a gene; V was cut back by 3 bases and J by 7 bases.

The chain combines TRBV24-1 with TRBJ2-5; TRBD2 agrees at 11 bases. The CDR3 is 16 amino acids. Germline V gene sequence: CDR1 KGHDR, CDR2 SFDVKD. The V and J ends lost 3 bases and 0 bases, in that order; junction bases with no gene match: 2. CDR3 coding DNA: TGTGCCACCAGTGATCTAGCGGGAGGCAACCAAGAGACCCAGTACTTC. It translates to CATSDLAGGNQETQYF.

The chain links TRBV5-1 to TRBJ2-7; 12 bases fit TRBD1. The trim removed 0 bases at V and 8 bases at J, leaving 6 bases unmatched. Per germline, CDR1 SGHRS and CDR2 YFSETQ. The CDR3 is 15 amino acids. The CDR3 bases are TGCGCCAGCAGCTTGGGGGGCGGGACAGGGGGCCAGCAGTACTTC. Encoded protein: CASSLGGGTGGQQYF.

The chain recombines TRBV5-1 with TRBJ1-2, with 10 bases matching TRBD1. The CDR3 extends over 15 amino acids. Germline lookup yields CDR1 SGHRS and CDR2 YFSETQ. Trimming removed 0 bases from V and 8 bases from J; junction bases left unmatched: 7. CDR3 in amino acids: CASSLAPGQGNGYTF. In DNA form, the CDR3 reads TGCGCCAGCAGCTTGGCCCCGGGACAGGGGAACGGCTACACCTTC.

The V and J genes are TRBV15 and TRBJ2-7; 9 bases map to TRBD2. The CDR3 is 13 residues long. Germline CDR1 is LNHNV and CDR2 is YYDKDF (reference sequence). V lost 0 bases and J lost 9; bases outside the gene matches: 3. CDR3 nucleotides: TGTGCCACCAGCAGAGATCTAGCGGGACCGCAGTACTTC. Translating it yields CATSRDLAGPQYF.

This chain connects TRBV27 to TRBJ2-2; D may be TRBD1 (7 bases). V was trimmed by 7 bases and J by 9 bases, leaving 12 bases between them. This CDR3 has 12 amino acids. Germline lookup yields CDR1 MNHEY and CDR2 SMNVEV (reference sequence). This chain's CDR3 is CASTRGDRELFF. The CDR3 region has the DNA TGTGCCAGCACCAGGGGGGACCGGGAGCTGTTTTTT.

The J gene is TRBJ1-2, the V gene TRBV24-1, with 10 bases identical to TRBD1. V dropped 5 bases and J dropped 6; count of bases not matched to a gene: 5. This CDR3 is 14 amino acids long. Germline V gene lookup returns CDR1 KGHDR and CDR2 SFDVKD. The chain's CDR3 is CATSAGTGVDGYTF. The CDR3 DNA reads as TGTGCCACCAGTGCCGGGACAGGGGTGGATGGCTACACCTTC.

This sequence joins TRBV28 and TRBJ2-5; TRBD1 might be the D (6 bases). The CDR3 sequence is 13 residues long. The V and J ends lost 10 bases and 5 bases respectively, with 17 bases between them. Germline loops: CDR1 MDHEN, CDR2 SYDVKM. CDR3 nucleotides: TGTGCCACCAATGGGGGCCCCTTGGAGACCCAGTACTTC. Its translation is CATNGGPLETQYF.

DNA of the CDR3: TGTGCCAGTAGTGGGAGGAATGAGCAGTTCTTC. As protein: CASSGRNEQFF. This chain connects TRBV19 to TRBJ2-1; a weak D match, TRBD2 (6 bases). V was clipped by 5 bases and J by 7 bases, with 6 bases between them. CDR1 LNHDA and CDR2 SQIVND come from the germline V gene (reference sequence). The CDR3 length is 11 residues.

Here the CDR3 reads CASSGTDYGYTF. The CDR3 DNA is TGTGCCAGCAGCGGAACAGATTATGGCTACACCTTC. The chain recombines TRBV5-4 with TRBJ1-2; no firm D call. The germline V gene has CDR1 SGHNT and CDR2 YYREEE (reference sequence). This CDR3 has 12 residues. V gave up 4 bases and J gave up 5 bases, with 9 bases separating them.

Here the CDR3 reads CASSTGQGDGYTF. In DNA form, the CDR3 reads TGTGCCAGCAGCACCGGACAGGGGGATGGCTACACCTTC. The rearrangement joins TRBV9 to TRBJ1-2; 10 nucleotides match TRBD1. The V gene's germline CDR1 is SGDLS and CDR2 YYNGEE. This CDR3 has 13 amino acids. With V trimmed by 4 bases and J by 6 bases, 3 bases remained unmatched.

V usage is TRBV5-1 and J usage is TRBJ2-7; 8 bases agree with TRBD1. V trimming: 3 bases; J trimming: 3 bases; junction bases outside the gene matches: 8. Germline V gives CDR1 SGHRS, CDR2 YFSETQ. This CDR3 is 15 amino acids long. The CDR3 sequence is CASSYGTGPLYEQYF. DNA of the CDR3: TGCGCCAGCAGCTACGGGACAGGTCCGCTCTACGAGCAGTACTTC.

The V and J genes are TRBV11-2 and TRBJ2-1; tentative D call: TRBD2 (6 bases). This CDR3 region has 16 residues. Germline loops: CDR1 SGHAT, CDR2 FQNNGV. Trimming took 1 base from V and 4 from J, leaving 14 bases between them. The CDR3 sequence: CASSLVGRGAYNEQFF. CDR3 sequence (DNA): TGTGCCAGCAGCTTAGTCGGGCGGGGTGCATACAATGAGCAGTTCTTC.

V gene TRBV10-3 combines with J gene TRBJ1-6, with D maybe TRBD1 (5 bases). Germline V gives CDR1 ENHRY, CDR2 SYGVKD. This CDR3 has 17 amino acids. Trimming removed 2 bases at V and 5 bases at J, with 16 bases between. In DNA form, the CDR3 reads TGTGCCATCAGTGAGAATCAGGGTTCGGCCAATAATTCACCCCTCCACTTT. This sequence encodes CAISENQGSANNSPLHF.

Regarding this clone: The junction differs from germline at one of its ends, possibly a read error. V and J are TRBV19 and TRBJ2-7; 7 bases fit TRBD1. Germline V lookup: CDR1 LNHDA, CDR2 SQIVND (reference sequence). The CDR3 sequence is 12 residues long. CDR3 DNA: TGTGCCAGTAGTATCCAACAGGGGTCATTGAACTTC. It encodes CASSIQQGSLNF.